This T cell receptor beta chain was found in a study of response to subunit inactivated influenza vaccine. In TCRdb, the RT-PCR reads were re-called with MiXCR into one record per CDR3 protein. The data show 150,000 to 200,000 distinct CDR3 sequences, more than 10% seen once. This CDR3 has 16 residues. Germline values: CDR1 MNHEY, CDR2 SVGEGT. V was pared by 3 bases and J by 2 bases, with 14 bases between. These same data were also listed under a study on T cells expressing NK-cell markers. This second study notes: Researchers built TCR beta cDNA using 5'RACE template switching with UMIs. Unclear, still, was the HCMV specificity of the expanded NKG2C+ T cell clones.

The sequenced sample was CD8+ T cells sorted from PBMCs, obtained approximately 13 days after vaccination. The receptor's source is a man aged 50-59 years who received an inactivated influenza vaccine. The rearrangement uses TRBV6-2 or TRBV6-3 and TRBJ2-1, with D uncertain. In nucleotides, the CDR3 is TGTGCCAGCAGTTATAAAGCGAGCCCCCCCTACAATGAGCAGTTCTTC. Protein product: CASSYKASPPYNEQFF.